The subject of this entry is one TCR beta chain. Antigen: not known. Data came from immunoSEQ multiplex PCR; TCRdb stores just in-frame clones and leaves some out. The repertoire includes around 310,000 clones, roughly 90% of them detected once, and 5% to 6.5% sits in the top ten. This sample stems from a study of Ad26.COV2.S vaccination and SARS-CoV-2 variants. Study-level information: Donor participated within the Ad26.COV2.S arm of the COV1001 trial. The vaccine Ad26.COV2.S was put into the muscle once, or twice with 56 days between.

Treatment defined: approximately 18 received Ad26.COV2.S at low or high dose, single or two shots; about 5 received placebo; per-sample allocation not given. Collection of samples fell on day 63 after the first vaccine or placebo injection. Spike of the Wuhan-strain SARS-CoV-2 was expressed by an Ad26 vector, which formed the vaccine. V was clipped by 3 bases and J by 2 bases; unmatched bases: 5. Germline CDR1 reads LNHNV; CDR2 reads YYDKDF (reference sequence). The CDR3 is 15 residues long. Findings of the study overall: Total responses of T cells may have been underestimated by the analyses of TCR breadth and depth.

The V call is TRBV15, the J call TRBJ2-5, with 8 bases that match TRBD2. The receptor was isolated from a person aged 18-65 years who received the Ad26.COV2.S COVID-19 vaccine or a placebo. The sample here was peripheral blood, taken in a trial of Ad26.COV2.S vaccine versus placebo. The CDR3 loop reads CATSSGGGPQETQYF. In DNA, the CDR3 is TGTGCCACCAGCAGCGGGGGGGGCCCACAAGAGACCCAGTACTTC. Using reference TRBV15 and TRBJ2-5 for the parts outside the CDR3, the full variable domain is DAMVIQNPRYQVTQFGKPVTLSCSQTLNHNVMYWYQQKSSQAPKLLFHYYDKDFNNEADTPDNFQSRRPNTSFCFLDIRSPGLGDTAMYLCATSSGGGPQETQYFGPGTRLLVL.